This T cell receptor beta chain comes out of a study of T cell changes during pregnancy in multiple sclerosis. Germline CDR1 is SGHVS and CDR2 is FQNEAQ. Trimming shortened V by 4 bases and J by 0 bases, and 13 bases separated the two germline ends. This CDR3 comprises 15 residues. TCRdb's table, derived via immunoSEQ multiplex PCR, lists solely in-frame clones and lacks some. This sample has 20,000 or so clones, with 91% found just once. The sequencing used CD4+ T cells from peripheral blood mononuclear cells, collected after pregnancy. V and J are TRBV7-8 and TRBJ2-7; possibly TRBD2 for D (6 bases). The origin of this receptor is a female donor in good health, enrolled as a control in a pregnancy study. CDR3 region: CASSSLALSSYEQYF. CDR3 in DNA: TGTGCCAGCAGCTCCCTAGCGCTCAGCTCCTACGAGCAGTACTTC.